This is a list of T cell receptor beta chains from one sample in a study of T cell repertoires in cytomegalovirus infection. Using its own MiXCR run on the reads, TCRdb lists one record per CDR3 protein. The sample lists approximately 470,000 distinct CDR3 sequences, about 42% occurring once. These receptors' targets are unknown. The specimen was cultured PBMCs, collected from culture after CMV antigen stimulation. The receptors stem from a human donor in good health (CMV status not recorded). Some clones in this sample may be carry-over from other donors' samples. CDR3s include the opening cysteine and the closing phenylalanine or tryptophan. A D gene is named only where the DNA matches it firmly. For some rows the clone size is stated as once, few or many, or as a class when expanded; others skip it.

j_gene | d_gene | abundance | v_gene | CDR3nt | CDR3aa
TRBJ2-7 | TRBD1 | - | TRBV5-6 | TGTGCCAGCAGTTTTCGAATGACAGGGACCTACGAGCAGTACTTC | CASSFRMTGTYEQYF
TRBJ1-2 | - | - | TRBV2 | TGTGCCAGCAGTGACGGACCAGGAGATGGCTACACCTTC | CASSDGPGDGYTF
TRBJ2-1 | - | - | TRBV7-2 | TGTGCCAGCGCATCTCTATGGGACAATGAGCAGTTCTTC | CASASLWDNEQFF
TRBJ1-1 | - | - | TRBV11-2 | TGTGCCAGCAGCTCCGCGGCCCCGCGTAAATTGGACACTGAAGCTTTCTTT | CASSSAAPRKLDTEAFF
TRBJ1-5 | - | few | TRBV6-1 | TGTGCCAGCAGCCGGGGGAATGGGCAGCCCCAGCATTTT | CASSRGNGQPQHF
TRBJ1-1 | - | - | TRBV12-3/TRBV12-4 | TGTGCCAGCAGTTCTGGCGTTAACACTGAAGCTTTCTTT | CASSSGVNTEAFF
TRBJ2-7 | TRBD1 | - | TRBV11-2 | TGTGCCAGCAGTTCGGACAGGGGGTCGGGGGAGTCGACCTACGAGCAGTACTTC | CASSSDRGSGESTYEQYF
TRBJ2-7 | - | - | TRBV7-2 | TGTGCCAGCAGCCAAGGTCCTCCAGGGAACTACGAGCAGTACTTC | CASSQGPPGNYEQYF
TRBJ2-1 | TRBD1 | many | TRBV7-8 | TGTGCCAGCAGCTTAGCGAGGTGGACAGGGGGGAACAATGAGCAGTTCTTC | CASSLARWTGGNNEQFF
TRBJ1-1 | TRBD1 | few | TRBV6-1 | TGTGCCCTTCAGGGGGGATTTAACACTGAAGCTTTCTTT | CALQGGFNTEAFF
TRBJ2-7 | - | - | TRBV6-6 | TGTGCCAGCACAGTAGCAACCGGGACTTACTACGAGCAGTACTTC | CASTVATGTYYEQYF
TRBJ2-5 | - | - | TRBV20-1 | TGCAGTGCTCATAAGGGGCCAGGGAAAGAGACCCAGTACTTC | CSAHKGPGKETQYF
TRBJ1-5 | - | once | TRBV12-3/TRBV12-4 | TGTGCCAGCAGTTTAAGCGGCGAGGGACACAGGAATCAGCCCCAGCATTTT | CASSLSGEGHRNQPQHF
TRBJ1-6 | TRBD1 | few | TRBV27 | TGTGCCAGCAGTGGTGACAGGGGCGAGTCACCCCTCCACTTT | CASSGDRGESPLHF
TRBJ1-1 | - | - | TRBV9 | TGTGCCAGCTCCGTTGTGGGCACTGAAGCTTTCTTT | CASSVVGTEAFF
TRBJ2-7 | TRBD1 | many | TRBV7-2 | TGTGCCAGCAGCTCCGGGACAGCGAGCTCCTACGAGCAGTACTTC | CASSSGTASSYEQYF
TRBJ2-7 | - | - | TRBV28 | TGTGCCAGCACCAAACGGGACTTCGATGGGGAGCAGTACTTC | CASTKRDFDGEQYF